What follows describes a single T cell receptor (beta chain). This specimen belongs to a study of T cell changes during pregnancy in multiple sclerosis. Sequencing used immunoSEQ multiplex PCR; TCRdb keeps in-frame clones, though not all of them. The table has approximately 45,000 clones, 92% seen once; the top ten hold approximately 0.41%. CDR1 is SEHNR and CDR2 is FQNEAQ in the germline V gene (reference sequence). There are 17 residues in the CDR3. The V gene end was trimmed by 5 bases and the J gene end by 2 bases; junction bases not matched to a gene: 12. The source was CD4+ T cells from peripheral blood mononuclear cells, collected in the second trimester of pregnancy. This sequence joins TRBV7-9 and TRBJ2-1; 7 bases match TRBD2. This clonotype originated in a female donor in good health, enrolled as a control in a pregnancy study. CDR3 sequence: CASSPRGRTRAYNEQFF. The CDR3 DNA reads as TGTGCCAGCAGCCCTAGGGGCCGGACTAGAGCCTACAATGAGCAGTTCTTC. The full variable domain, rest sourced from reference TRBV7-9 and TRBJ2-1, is DTGVSQNPRHKITKRGQNVTFRCDPISEHNRLYWYRQTLGQGPEFLTYFQNEAQLEKSRLLSDRFSAERPKGSFSTLEIQRTEQGDSAMYLCASSPRGRTRAYNEQFFGPGTRLTVL.